This is a list of T cell receptor beta chains from one sample in a study of blood T cell repertoires in COVID-19. Only in-frame clones appear in the TCRdb table, and some are missing; sequencing was by immunoSEQ multiplex PCR. The table includes 300,000 to 450,000 clones, 80% to 90% detected once. The sample taken for sequencing was PBMCs or T cells enriched from blood (not recorded which). Receptor source: a man aged 30-40 years who had recovered from COVID-19. Both conserved end residues are part of each CDR3. The D gene is left open where the match is weak. The size entry is marked missing in some rows and otherwise reads once, few, many or a size class.

>TRBV4-1|TRBJ1-3|TRBD1|-
CASSRQGSGNTIYF
TGCGCCAGCAGCCGACAGGGCTCTGGAAACACCATATATTTT
>TRBV5-6|TRBJ1-3|TRBD1|-
CASSTGASGNTIYF
TGTGCCAGCAGCACAGGGGCCTCTGGAAACACCATATATTTT
>TRBV4-2|TRBJ2-3|-|-
CASSQAPLDTQYF
TGTGCCAGCAGCCAAGCCCCTTTAGATACGCAGTATTTT
>TRBV5-6|TRBJ1-4|-|-
CASGRGRANEKLFF
TGTGCCAGCGGAAGGGGAAGGGCTAATGAAAAACTGTTTTTT
>TRBV10-3|TRBJ1-4|-|many
CAIRGPGDEKLFF
TGTGCCATCAGGGGGCCCGGTGATGAAAAACTGTTTTTT
>TRBV7-8|TRBJ1-2|-|few
CASSLSHRKYGYTF
TGTGCCAGCAGCTTGTCACACAGGAAGTATGGCTACACCTTC
>TRBV10-3|TRBJ2-7|-|-
CAISERTALSYEQYF
TGTGCCATCAGTGAGAGAACAGCCCTCTCCTACGAGCAGTACTTC
>TRBV27|TRBJ2-7|-|once
CASGTGVVYEQYF
TGTGCCAGTGGGACTGGCGTTGTATACGAGCAGTACTTC
>TRBV4-1|TRBJ2-7|-|-
CASSRLRGYEQYF
TGCGCCAGCAGTAGACTTCGGGGCTACGAGCAGTACTTC
>TRBV27|TRBJ2-7|TRBD1|-
CASSPRDRRSYEQYF
TGTGCCAGCAGTCCCCGGGACAGGCGCTCCTACGAGCAGTACTTC
>TRBV9|TRBJ2-5|-|-
CASSVGAGTFQETQYF
TGTGCCAGCAGCGTAGGGGCAGGTACCTTCCAAGAGACCCAGTACTTC
>TRBV2|TRBJ1-3|-|-
CATRGFEQAGNTIYF
TGTGCCACTAGAGGGTTTGAGCAGGCTGGAAACACCATATATTTT
>TRBV19|TRBJ2-2|TRBD2|-
CASSTSGASNTGELFF
TGTGCCAGTAGTACTAGCGGGGCTTCGAACACCGGGGAGCTGTTTTTT
>TRBV24-1|TRBJ1-4|-|-
CAWPDGATNEKLFF
TGTGCCTGGCCGGACGGGGCAACTAATGAAAAACTGTTTTTT
>TRBV21-1|TRBJ1-1|-|once
CASSKGAGNTEAFF
TGTGCCAGCAGCAAAGGTGCGGGGAACACTGAAGCTTTCTTT
>TRBV13|TRBJ1-2|-|-
CASTIFGSNYGYTF
TGTGCCAGCACCATATTTGGGAGTAACTATGGCTACACCTTC
>TRBV5-1|TRBJ2-3|TRBD1|-
CASSSTGDSTDTQYF
TGCGCCAGCAGTTCGACAGGGGATAGCACAGATACGCAGTATTTT
>TRBV30|TRBJ1-2|TRBD1|-
CAWSVQGPANYGYTF
TGTGCCTGGAGTGTACAGGGGCCAGCTAACTATGGCTACACCTTC
>TRBV3-1/TRBV3-2|TRBJ1-2|-|-
CASSLETGAYSNYGYTF
TGTGCCAGCAGCCTAGAGACAGGAGCCTATTCTAACTATGGCTACACCTTC
>TRBV5-1|TRBJ1-3|-|-
CASSLDGAPGNTIYF
TGCGCCAGCAGCTTGGATGGGGCCCCTGGAAACACCATATATTTT
>TRBV6-2/TRBV6-3|TRBJ2-5|TRBD1|-
CASSYSRQGYGETQYF
TGTGCCAGCAGTTACTCAAGACAGGGGTATGGAGAGACCCAGTACTTC
>TRBV5-4|TRBJ1-1|TRBD1|-
CASSLTTGANTEAFF
TGTGCCAGCAGCTTGACGACAGGGGCGAACACTGAAGCTTTCTTT
>TRBV6-5|TRBJ2-1|TRBD1|-
CASSSSGRGSYNEQFF
TGTGCCAGCAGTTCGTCCGGCAGGGGGTCTTACAATGAGCAGTTCTTC
>TRBV5-1|TRBJ2-2|-|-
CASSLVPDSGTGELFF
TGCGCCAGCAGCTTGGTCCCAGACAGTGGTACCGGGGAGCTGTTTTTT
>TRBV5-4|TRBJ2-1|-|-
CASSLDRNEQFF
TGTGCCAGCAGCCTCGACAGAAATGAGCAGTTCTTC
>TRBV3-1/TRBV3-2|TRBJ1-2|TRBD1|-
CASSLRGQGNYGYTF
TGTGCCAGCAGCCTTCGCGGACAGGGTAACTATGGCTACACCTTC
>TRBV6-5|TRBJ1-1|-|-
CASTPPGNTEAFF
TGTGCCAGCACCCCCCCGGGAAACACTGAAGCTTTCTTT
>TRBV5-5|TRBJ1-2|-|few
CASSLRLDSYGYTF
TGTGCCAGCAGCTTGCGGTTGGACAGTTATGGCTACACCTTC
>TRBV5-1|TRBJ2-7|-|-
CASSLEGDEQYF
TGCGCCAGCAGCTTGGAAGGGGACGAGCAGTACTTC
>TRBV9|TRBJ1-1|TRBD1|-
CASSVRTGNTEAFF
TGTGCCAGCAGCGTAAGGACAGGGAACACTGAAGCTTTCTTT
>TRBV9|TRBJ2-3|-|-
CASSVGGAESDTQYF
TGTGCCAGCAGCGTGGGGGGAGCAGAATCAGATACGCAGTATTTT
>TRBV19|TRBJ2-7|-|-
CASSMNGLRGPSYEQYF
TGTGCCAGTAGTATGAATGGATTGCGAGGGCCCTCCTACGAGCAGTACTTC
>TRBV4-2|TRBJ1-2|-|few
CASSQERTKPASGYTF
TGTGCCAGCAGCCAAGAACGTACCAAGCCTGCTAGTGGCTACACCTTC
>TRBV7-8|TRBJ1-2|TRBD1|once
CASSPTRGTGGYGYTF
TGTGCCAGCAGCCCCACCAGGGGGACAGGGGGCTATGGCTACACCTTC
>TRBV14|TRBJ1-6|TRBD1|-
CASRAPGTAARRPLHF
TGTGCCAGCAGAGCACCCGGGACAGCGGCAAGAAGACCCCTCCACTTT
>TRBV6-5|TRBJ1-4|-|-
CASSYSGGTGNEKLFF
TGTGCCAGCAGTTACTCGGGAGGAACGGGGAACGAAAAACTGTTTTTT
>TRBV27|TRBJ1-1|-|once
CASSPWGRLNTEAFF
TGTGCCAGCAGTCCCTGGGGCAGGCTAAACACTGAAGCTTTCTTT
>TRBV12-3/TRBV12-4|TRBJ2-7|TRBD1|-
CASSLGQGYEQYF
TGTGCCAGCAGCTTGGGACAGGGATACGAGCAGTACTTC
>TRBV18|TRBJ1-2|-|-
CASSPLWAGLNYGYTF
TGTGCCAGCTCACCACTTTGGGCAGGTCTTAACTATGGCTACACCTTC
>TRBV3-1/TRBV3-2|TRBJ2-7|TRBD1|-
CASRGIGDRGDYEQYF
TGTGCCAGCAGGGGGATAGGGGACAGGGGGGATTACGAGCAGTACTTC
>TRBV11-2|TRBJ1-4|-|-
CASRGMRGGAGKLFF
TGTGCCAGCAGGGGAATGAGGGGAGGGGCAGGAAAACTGTTTTTT
>TRBV29-1|TRBJ2-3|-|-
CSVVQADTQYF
TGCAGCGTTGTGCAGGCAGATACGCAGTATTTT
>TRBV30|TRBJ1-2|-|-
CAWSVQGTKGYGYTF
TGTGCCTGGAGTGTCCAGGGAACGAAGGGCTATGGCTACACCTTC